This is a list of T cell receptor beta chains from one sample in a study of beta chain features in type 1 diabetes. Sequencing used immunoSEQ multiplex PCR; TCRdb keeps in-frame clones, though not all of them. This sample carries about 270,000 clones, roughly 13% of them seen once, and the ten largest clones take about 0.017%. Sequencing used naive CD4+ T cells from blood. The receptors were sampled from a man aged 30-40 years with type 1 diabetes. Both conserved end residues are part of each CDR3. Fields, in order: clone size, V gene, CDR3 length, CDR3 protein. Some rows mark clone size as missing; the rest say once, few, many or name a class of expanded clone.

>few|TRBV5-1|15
CASSLEPRRNTEAFF
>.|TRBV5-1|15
CASSLGGTASYEQYF
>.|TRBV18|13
CASSRATNEKLFF
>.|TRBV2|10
CASSLYEQYF
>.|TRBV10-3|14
CAISESGTAYEQYF
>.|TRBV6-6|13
CASRKSSYNEQFF
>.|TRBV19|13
CASSIPRGTEQYF
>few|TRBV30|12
CAWGQFNQPQHF
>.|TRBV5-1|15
CASSFAGTSSDTQYF
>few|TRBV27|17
CASSKSGLAGGRETQYF
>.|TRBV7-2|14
CASSLVFSTPEAFF
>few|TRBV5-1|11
CASSLYYEQYF
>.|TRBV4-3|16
CASSQPWTGESAGYTF
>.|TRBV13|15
CASSLRGQAKNIQYF
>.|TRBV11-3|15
CASSSLLVWNTEAFF
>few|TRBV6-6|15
CASSYSQGAYNEQFF
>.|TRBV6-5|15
CASSQPGQGSYEQYF